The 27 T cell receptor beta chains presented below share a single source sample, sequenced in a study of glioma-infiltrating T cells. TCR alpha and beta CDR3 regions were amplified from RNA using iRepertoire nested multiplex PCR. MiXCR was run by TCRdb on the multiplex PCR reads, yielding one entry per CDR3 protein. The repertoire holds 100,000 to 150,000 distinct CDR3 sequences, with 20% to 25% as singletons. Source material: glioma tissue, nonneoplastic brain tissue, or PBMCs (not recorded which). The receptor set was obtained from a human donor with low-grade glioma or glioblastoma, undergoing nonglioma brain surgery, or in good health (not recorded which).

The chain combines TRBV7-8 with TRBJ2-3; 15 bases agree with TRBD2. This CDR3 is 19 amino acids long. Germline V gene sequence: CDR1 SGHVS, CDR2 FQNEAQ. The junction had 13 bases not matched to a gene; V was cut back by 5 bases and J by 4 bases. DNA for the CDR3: TGTGCCAGCAGCCCCCAAGGACTAGCGGGAGGGCCGATAGCAGATACGCAGTATTTT. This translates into CASSPQGLAGGPIADTQYF.

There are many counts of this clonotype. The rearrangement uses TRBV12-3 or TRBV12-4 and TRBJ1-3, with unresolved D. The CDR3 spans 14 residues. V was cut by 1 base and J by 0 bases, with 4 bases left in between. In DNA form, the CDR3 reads TGTGCCAGCAGTTTAGGATCCTCTGGAAACACCATATATTTT. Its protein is CASSLGSSGNTIYF.

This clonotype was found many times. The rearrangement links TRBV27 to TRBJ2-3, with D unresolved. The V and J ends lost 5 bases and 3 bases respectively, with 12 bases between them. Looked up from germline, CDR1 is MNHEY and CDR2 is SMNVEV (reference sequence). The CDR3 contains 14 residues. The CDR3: CASSPLAWTDTQYF. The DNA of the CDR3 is TGTGCCAGCAGTCCGTTGGCATGGACAGATACGCAGTATTTT.

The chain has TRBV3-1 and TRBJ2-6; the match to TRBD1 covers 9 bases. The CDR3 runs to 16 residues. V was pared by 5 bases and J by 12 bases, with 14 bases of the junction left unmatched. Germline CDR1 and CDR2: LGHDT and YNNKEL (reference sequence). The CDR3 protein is CASSVRTGGSPGVLTF. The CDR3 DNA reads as TGTGCCAGCAGCGTTCGAACAGGGGGCTCCCCCGGCGTCCTGACTTTC.

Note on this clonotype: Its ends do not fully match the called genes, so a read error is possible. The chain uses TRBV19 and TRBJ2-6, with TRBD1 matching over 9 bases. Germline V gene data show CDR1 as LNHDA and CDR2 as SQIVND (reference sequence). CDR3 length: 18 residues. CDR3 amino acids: CASTVDRGTVSGGNVLTF. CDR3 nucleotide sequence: TGTGCCAGTACCGTAGACAGGGGGACAGTCTCTGGGGGCAACGTCCTGACTTTC. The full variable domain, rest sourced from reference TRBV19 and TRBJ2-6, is DGGITQSPKYLFRKEGQNVTLSCEQNLNHDAMYWYRQDPGQGLRLIYYSQIVNDFQKGDIAEGYSVSREKKESFPLTVTSAQKNPTAFYLCASTVDRGTVSGGNVLTFGAGSRLTVL.

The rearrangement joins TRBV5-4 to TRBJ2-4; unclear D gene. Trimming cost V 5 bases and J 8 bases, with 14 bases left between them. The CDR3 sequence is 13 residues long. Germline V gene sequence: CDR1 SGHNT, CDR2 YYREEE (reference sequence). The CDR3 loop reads CASRIDPQDIQYF. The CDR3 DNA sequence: TGTGCCAGCAGGATTGACCCCCAGGACATTCAGTACTTC.

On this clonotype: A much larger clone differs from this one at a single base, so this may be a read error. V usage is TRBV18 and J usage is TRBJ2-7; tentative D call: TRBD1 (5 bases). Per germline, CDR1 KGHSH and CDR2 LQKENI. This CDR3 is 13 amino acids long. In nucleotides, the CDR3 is TGTGCCAGCTCACCCGACAGTGCCTACGAGCAGCACTTC. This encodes CASSPDSAYEQHF.

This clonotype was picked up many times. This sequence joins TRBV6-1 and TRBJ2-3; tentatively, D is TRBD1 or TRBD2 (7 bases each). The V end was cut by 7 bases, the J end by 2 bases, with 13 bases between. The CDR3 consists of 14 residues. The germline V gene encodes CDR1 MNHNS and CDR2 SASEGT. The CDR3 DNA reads TGTGCCAGCACCCAGGGGGGGGTCACAGATACGCAGTATTTT. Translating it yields CASTQGGVTDTQYF.

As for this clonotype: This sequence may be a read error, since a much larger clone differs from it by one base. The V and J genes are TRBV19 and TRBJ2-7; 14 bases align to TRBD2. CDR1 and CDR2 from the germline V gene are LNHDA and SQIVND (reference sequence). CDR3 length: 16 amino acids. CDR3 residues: CACSQRGTSGSYEQYF. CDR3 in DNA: TGTGCCTGTAGCCAACGTGGGACTAGCGGGAGCTACGAGCAGTACTTC. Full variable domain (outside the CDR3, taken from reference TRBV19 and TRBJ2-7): DGGITQSPKYLFRKEGQNVTLSCEQNLNHDAMYWYRQDPGQGLRLIYYSQIVNDFQKGDIAEGYSVSREKKESFPLTVTSAQKNPTAFYLCACSQRGTSGSYEQYFGPGTRLTVT.

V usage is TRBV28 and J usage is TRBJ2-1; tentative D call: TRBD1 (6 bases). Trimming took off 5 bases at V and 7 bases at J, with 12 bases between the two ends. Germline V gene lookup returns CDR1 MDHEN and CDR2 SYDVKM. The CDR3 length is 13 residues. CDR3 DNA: TGTGCCAGCAGTCTGTACAGGGCAAATGAGCAGTTCTTC. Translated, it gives CASSLYRANEQFF.

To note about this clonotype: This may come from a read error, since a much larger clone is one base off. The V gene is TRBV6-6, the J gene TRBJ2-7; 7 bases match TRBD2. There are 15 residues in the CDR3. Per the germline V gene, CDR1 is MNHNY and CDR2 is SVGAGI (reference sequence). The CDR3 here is CPSRASGGTTYEQYF. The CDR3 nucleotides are TGTCCCAGCAGGGCTAGCGGAGGTACTACCTACGAGCAGTACTTC.

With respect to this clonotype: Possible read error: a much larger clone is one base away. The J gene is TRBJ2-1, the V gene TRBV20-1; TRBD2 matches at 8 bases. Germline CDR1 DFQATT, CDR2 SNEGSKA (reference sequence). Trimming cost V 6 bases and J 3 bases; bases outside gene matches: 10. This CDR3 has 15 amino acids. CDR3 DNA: TGCAGTGCCGCACCCCACACTAGCGGCTACAATGAGCAGTTCTTC. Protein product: CSAAPHTSGYNEQFF.

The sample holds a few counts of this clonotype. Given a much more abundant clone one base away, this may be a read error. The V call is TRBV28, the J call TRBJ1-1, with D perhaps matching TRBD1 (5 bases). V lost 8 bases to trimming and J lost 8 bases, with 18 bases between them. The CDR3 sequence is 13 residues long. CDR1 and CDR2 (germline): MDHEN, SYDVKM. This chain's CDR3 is CASHSIQGGEAFF. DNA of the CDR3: TGTGCCAGCCACTCTATTCAGGGCGGGGAAGCTTTCTTT.

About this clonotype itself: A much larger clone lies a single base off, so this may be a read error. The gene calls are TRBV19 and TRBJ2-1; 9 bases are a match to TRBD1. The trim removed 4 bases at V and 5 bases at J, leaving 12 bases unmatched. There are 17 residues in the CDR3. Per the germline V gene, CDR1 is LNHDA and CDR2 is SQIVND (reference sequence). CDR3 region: CASSRTLPGQGNNEQFF. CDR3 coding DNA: TGTGCCAGTAGTAGGACCCTCCCGGGACAGGGCAACAATGAGCAGTTCTTC.

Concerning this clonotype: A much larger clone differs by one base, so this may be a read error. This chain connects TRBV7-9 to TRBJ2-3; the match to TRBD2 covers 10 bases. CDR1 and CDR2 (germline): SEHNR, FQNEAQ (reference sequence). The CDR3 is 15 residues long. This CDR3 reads CACSRPSGRTDTQYF. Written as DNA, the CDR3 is TGTGCCTGCAGCAGGCCTAGCGGGAGAACAGATACGCAGTATTTT.

The CDR3 is CAAGGGTPHEQYF. For the CDR3, the DNA is TGTGCAGCAGGGGGGGGGACTCCCCACGAGCAGTACTTC. The chain has TRBV6-1 and TRBJ2-7; tentatively, D is TRBD1 or TRBD2 (7 bases each). Germline loops: CDR1 MNHNS, CDR2 SASEGT. The CDR3 contains 13 residues.

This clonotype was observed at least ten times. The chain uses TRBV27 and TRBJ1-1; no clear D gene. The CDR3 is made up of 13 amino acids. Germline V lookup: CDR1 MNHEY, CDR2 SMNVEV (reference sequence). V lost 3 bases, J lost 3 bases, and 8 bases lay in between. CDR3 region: CASSFGQYTEAFF. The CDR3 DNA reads TGTGCCAGCAGTTTCGGGCAGTACACTGAAGCTTTCTTT.

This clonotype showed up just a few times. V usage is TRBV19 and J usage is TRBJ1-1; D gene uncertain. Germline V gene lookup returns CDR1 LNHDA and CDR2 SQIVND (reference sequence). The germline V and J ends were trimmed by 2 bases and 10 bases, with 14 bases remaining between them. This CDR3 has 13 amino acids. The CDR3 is CASSIYLDRGAFF. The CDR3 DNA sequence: TGTGCCAGTAGTATATACCTGGACCGCGGAGCTTTCTTT.

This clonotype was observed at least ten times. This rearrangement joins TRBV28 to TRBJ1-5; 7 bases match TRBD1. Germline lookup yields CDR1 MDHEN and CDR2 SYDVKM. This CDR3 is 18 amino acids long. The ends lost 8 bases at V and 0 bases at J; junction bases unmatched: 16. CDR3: CASEDRRGSHSSNQPQHF. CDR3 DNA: TGTGCCAGCGAGGACAGGAGGGGATCCCACTCTAGCAATCAGCCCCAGCATTTT.

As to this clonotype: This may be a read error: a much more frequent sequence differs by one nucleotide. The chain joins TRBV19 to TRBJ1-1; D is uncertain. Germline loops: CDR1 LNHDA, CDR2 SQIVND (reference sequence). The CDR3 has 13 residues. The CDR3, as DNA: TGTGCCAGTAGTATCGCAGCGAACGCTGAAGCTTTCTTT. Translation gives CASSIAANAEAFF.

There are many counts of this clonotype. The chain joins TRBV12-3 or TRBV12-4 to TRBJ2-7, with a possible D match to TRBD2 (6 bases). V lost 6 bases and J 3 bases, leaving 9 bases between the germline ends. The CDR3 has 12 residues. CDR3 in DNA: TGTGCCAGCAGAATCGGGAGCTACGAGCAGTACTTC. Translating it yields CASRIGSYEQYF.

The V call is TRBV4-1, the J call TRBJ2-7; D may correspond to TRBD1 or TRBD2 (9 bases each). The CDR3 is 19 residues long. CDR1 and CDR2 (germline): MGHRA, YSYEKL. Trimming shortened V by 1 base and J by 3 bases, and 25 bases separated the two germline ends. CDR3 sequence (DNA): TGCGCCAGCAGCCAAGCCCTACAGGGGGCGGGAGGGATAAACTACGAGCAGTACTTC. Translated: CASSQALQGAGGINYEQYF.

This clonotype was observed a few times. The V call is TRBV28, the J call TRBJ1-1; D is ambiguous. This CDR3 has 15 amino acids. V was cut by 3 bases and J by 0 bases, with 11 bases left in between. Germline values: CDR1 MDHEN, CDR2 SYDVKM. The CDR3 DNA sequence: TGTGCCAGCAGTTTGCACAGCTCACTGAACACTGAAGCTTTCTTT. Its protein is CASSLHSSLNTEAFF. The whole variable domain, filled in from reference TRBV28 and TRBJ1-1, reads DVKVTQSSRYLVKRTGEKVFLECVQDMDHENMFWYRQDPGLGLRLIYFSYDVKMKEKGDIPEGYSVSREKKERFSLILESASTNQTSMYLCASSLHSSLNTEAFFGQGTRLTVV.

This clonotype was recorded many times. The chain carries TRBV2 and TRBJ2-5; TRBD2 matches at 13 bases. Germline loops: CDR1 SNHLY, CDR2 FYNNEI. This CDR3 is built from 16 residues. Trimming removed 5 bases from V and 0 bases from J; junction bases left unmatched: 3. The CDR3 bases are TGTGCCAGCAGTTCCGGGACTAGCGGGAACCAAGAGACCCAGTACTTC. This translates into CASSSGTSGNQETQYF.

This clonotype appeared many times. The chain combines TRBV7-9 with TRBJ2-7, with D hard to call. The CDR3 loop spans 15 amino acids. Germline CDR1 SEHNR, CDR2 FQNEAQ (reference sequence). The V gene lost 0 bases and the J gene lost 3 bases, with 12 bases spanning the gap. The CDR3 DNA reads TGTGCCAGCAGCTTAGCGGCCAGGCCGGACTACGAGCAGTACTTC. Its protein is CASSLAARPDYEQYF.

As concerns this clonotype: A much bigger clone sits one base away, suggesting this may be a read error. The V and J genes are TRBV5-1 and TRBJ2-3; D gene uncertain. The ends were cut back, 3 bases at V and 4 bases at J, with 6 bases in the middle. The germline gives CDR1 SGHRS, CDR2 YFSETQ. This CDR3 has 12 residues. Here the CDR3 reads CASSSDPDTQYF. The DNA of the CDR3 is TGCGCCAGCAGCTCGGATCCAGATACGCAGTATTTT.

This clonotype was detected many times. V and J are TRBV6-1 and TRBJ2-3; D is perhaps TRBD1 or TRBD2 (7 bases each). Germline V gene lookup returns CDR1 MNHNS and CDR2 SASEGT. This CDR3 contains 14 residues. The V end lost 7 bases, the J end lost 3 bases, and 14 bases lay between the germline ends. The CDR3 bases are TGTGCCAGCACCAGGGGGGGGGGGACAGATACGCAGTATTTT. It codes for CASTRGGGTDTQYF.